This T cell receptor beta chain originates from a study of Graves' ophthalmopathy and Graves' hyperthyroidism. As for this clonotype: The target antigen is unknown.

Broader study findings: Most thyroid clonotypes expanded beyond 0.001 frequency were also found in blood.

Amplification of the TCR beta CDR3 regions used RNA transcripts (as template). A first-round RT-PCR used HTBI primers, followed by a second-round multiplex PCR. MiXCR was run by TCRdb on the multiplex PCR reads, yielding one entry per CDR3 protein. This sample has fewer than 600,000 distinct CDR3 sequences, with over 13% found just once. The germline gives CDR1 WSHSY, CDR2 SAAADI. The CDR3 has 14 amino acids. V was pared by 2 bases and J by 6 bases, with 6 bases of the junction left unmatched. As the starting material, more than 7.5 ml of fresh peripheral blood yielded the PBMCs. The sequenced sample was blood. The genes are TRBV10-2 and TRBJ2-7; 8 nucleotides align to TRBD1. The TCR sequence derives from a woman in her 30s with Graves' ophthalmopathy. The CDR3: CASSEPYRGSEQYF. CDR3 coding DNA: TGCGCCAGCAGTGAGCCCTACAGGGGGAGCGAGCAGTACTTC.